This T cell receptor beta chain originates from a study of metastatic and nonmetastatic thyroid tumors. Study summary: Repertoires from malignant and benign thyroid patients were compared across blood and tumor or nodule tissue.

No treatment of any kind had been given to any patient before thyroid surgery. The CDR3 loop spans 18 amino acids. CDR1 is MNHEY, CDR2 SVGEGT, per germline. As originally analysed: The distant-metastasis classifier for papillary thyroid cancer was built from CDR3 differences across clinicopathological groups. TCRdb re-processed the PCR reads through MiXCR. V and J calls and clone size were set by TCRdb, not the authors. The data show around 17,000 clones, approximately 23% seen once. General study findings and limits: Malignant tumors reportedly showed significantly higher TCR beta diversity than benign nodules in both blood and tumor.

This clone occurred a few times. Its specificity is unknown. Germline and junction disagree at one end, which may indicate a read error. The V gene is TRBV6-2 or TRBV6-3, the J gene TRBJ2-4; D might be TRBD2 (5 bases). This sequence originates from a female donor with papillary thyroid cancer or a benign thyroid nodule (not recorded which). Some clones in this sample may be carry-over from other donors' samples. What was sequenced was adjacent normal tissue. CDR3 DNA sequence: TGTGCCAGCAATTACTCGGCGCTTCTACCGAGGGCCAAAAACATTAAGTACTTC. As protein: CASNYSALLPRAKNIKYF.